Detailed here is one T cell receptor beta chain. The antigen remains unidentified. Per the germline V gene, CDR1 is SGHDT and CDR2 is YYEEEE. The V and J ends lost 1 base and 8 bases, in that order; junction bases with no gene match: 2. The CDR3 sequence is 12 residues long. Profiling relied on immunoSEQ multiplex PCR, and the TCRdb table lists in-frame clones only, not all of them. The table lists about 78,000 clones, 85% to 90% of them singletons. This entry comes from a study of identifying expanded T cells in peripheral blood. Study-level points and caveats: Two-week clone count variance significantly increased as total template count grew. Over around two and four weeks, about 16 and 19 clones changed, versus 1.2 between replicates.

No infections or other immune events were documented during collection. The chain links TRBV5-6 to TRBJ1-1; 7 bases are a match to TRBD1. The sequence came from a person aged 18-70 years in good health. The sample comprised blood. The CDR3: CASSLMTGEAFF. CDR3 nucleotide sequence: TGTGCCAGCAGCTTGATGACAGGGGAAGCTTTCTTT.